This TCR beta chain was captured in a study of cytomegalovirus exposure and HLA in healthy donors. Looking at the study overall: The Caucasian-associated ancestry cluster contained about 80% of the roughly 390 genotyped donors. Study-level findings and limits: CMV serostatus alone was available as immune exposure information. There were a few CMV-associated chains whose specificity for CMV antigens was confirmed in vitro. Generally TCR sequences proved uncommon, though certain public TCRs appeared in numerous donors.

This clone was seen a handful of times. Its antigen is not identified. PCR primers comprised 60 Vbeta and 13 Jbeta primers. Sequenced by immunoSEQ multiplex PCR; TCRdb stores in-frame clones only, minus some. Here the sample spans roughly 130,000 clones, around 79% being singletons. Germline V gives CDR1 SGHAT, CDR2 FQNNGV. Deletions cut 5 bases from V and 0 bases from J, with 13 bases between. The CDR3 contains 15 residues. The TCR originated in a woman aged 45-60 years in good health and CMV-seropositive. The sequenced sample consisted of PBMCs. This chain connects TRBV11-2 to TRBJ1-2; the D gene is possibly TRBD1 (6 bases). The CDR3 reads CASSPTGDTNYGYTF. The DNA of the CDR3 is TGTGCCAGCAGCCCGACAGGAGATACTAACTATGGCTACACCTTC.